What follows describes a single T cell receptor (beta chain). These data originate in a study of blood T cells in healthy people across ages. The authors ran a second PCR of roughly 7 to 11 cycles using a sample-barcoded 5' primer and a J-beta primer mix. TCRdb reprocessed the 5' RACE reads with MiXCR, giving one entry per CDR3 protein. The top ten hold roughly 8% of the sample, which has some 1.5 million distinct CDR3 sequences, 25% to 30% seen once. Trimming cost V 2 bases and J 7 bases, with 8 bases left between them. The CDR3 covers 13 residues. Germline values: CDR1 MNHNY, CDR2 SVGAGI (reference sequence).

Sequencing was performed on blood. V gene TRBV6-6 combines with J gene TRBJ1-4; D is uncertain. The TCR originated in a woman aged 25-40 years in good health. For the CDR3, the DNA is TGTGCCAGCAGTTACGCTCTGGGTGAAAAACTGTTTTTT. As protein: CASSYALGEKLFF.